What follows describes a single TCR beta chain. Sequenced by immunoSEQ multiplex PCR; TCRdb stores in-frame clones only, minus some. The data hold over 50,000 clones, with roughly 86% observed a single time. The data belong to a study of control samples from healthy donors and cancer patients. This receptor was obtained from a man in his forties or fifties in good health. Sequencing was performed on blood.

The CDR3 spells CASSPRGTEYGYTF. Written as DNA, the CDR3 is TGTGCCAGCAGCCCCAGGGGAACGGAATATGGCTACACCTTC. This sequence joins TRBV28 and TRBJ1-2; D might be TRBD1 (6 bases). In germline, CDR1 is MDHEN, CDR2 SYDVKM. V dropped 6 bases and J dropped 5 bases, with 16 bases sitting between them. The CDR3 is 14 amino acids.